This T cell receptor (beta chain) was sequenced for a study of regulatory T cells in long-lasting Graves disease. Stated time point: persistent/refractory GD, antithyroid drugs over 5 years with positive TRAb. The TCR library used RNA extracted from PBMCs. General observations from the study: Persistent disease showed a preference for TRBV28, TRBJ1-2 and TRBJ2-5.

In regard to this clonotype: What it binds is unknown.

Library construction for TCR beta used iRepertoire HTBI primers and Arm-PCR of CDR3 regions. In TCRdb, the multiplex PCR reads were re-called with MiXCR into one record per CDR3 protein. The table lists around 430,000 distinct CDR3 sequences, approximately 23% of them singletons. CDR1 and CDR2 (germline): KGHSH, LQKENI. The CDR3 has 14 amino acids. Germline trimming cut 0 bases from V and 6 bases from J; bases unmatched to any gene: 5. The sequence was collected from a female donor with Graves disease. The rearrangement links TRBV18 to TRBJ2-7; TRBD2 agrees at 7 bases. The sequencing used peripheral blood mononuclear cells (PBMCs), collected when the disease was refractory, from a patient treated with antithyroid drugs. CDR3 loop: CASSPPTRGVEQYF. As DNA, the CDR3 is TGTGCCAGCTCACCACCAACTCGGGGGGTCGAGCAGTACTTC. Full variable domain (rest looked up from reference TRBV18 and TRBJ2-7): NAGVMQNPRHLVRRRGQEARLRCSPMKGHSHVYWYRQLPEEGLKFMVYLQKENIIDESGMPKERFSAEFPKEGPSILRIQQVVRGDSAAYFCASSPPTRGVEQYFGPGTRLTVT.